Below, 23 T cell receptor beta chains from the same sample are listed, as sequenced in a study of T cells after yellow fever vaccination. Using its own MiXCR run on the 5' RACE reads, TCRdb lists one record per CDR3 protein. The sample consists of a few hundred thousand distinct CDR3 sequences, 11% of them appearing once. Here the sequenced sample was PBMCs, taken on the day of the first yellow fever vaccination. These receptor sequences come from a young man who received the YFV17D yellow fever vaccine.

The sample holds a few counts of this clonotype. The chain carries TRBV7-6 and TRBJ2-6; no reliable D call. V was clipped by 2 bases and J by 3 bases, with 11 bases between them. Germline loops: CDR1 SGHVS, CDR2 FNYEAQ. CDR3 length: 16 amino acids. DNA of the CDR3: TGTGCCAGCAGCTTAACTACCGATTTTGGGGCCAACGTCCTGACTTTC. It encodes CASSLTTDFGANVLTF. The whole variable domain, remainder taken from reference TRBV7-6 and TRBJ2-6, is GAGVSQSPRYKVTKRGQDVALRCDPISGHVSLYWYRQALGQGPEFLTYFNYEAQQDKSGLPNDRFSAERPEGSISTLTIQRTEQRDSAMYRCASSLTTDFGANVLTFGAGSRLTVL.

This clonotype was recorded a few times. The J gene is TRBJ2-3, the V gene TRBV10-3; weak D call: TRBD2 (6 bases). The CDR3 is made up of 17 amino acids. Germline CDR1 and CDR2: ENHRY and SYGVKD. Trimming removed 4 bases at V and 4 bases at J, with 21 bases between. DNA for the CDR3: TGTGCCATCAGTGCCGGCCCGGGACTTCCCTCTTCAGATACGCAGTATTTT. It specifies CAISAGPGLPSSDTQYF.

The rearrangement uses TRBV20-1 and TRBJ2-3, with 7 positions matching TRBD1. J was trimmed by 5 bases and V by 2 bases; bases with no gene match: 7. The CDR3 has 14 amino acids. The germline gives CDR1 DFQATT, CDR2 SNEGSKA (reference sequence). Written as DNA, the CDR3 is TGCAGTGCTAGACCGGGACAGTCGGTAGATACGCAGTATTTT. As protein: CSARPGQSVDTQYF.

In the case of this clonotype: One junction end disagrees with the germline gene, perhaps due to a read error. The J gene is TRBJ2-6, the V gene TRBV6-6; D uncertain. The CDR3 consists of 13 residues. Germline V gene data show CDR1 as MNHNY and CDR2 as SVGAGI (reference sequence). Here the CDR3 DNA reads TGTGCCAGCAGTGACTCTGGGGCCAACGTCCTGACTTTC. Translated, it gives CASSDSGANVLTF.

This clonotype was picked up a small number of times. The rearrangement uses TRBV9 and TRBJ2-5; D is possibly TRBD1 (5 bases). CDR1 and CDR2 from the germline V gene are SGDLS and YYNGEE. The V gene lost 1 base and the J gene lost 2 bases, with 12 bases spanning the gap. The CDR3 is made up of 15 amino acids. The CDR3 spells CASSVSPTAQETQYF. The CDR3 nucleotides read TGTGCCAGCAGCGTATCCCCGACAGCTCAAGAGACCCAGTACTTC.

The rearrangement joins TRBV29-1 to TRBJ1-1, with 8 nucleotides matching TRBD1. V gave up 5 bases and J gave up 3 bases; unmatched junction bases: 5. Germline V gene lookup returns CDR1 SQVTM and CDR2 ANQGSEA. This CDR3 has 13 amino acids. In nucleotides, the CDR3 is TGCAGCGTTAGTAACAGGGGGGACACTGAAGCTTTCTTT. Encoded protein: CSVSNRGDTEAFF.

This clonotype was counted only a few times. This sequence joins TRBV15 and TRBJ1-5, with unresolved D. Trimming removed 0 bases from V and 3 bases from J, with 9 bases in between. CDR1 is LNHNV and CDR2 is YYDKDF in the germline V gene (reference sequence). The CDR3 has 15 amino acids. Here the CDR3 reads CATSRDLQVNQPQHF. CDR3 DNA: TGTGCCACCAGCAGAGATTTGCAGGTCAATCAGCCCCAGCATTTT.

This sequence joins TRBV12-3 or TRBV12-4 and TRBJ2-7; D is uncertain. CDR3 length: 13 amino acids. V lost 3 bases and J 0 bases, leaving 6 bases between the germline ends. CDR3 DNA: TGTGCCAGCAGTTTCTCTAGCTCCTACGAGCAGTACTTC. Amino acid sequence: CASSFSSSYEQYF.

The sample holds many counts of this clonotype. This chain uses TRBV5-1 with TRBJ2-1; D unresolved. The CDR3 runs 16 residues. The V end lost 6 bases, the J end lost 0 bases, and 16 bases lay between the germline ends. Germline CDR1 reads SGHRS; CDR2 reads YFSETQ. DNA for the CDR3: TGCGCCAGCATGAGAGGACCCCCCGGCTCCTACAATGAGCAGTTCTTC. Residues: CASMRGPPGSYNEQFF.

The CDR3, as DNA: TGTGCCAGCAGTTACCTAGGGAGTCCTGGTCGAACCCAGTACTTC. It translates to CASSYLGSPGRTQYF. The chain joins TRBV6-2 or TRBV6-3 to TRBJ2-5, with D perhaps TRBD2 (5 bases). The germline V and J ends were trimmed by 2 bases and 8 bases, with 18 bases remaining between them. The CDR3 totals 15 residues. The germline V gene has CDR1 MNHEY and CDR2 SVGEGT.

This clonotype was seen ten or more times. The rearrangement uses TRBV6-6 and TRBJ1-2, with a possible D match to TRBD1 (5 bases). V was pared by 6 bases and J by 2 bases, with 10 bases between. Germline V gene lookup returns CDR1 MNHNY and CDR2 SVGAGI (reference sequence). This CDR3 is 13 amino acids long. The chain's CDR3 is CASRGGENYGYTF. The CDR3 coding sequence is TGTGCCAGCAGGGGAGGGGAAAACTATGGCTACACCTTC.

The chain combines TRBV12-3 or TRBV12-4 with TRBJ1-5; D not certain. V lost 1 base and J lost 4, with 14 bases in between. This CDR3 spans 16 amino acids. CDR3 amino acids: CASSLESGESNQPQHF. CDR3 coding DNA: TGTGCCAGCAGTTTAGAGTCCGGGGAGTCAAATCAGCCCCAGCATTTT.

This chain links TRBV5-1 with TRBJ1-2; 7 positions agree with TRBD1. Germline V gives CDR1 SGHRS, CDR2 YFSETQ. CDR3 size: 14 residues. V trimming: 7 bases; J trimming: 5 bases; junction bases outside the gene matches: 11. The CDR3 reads CASGERGGAYGYTF. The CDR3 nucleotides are TGCGCCAGCGGAGAGAGAGGGGGCGCTTATGGCTACACCTTC.

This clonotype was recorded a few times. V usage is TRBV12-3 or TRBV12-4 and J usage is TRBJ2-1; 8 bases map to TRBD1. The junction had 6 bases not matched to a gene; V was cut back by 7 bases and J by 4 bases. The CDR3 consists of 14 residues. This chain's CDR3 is CASTEQGVYNEQFF. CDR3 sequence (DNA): TGTGCCAGCACTGAACAGGGGGTTTACAATGAGCAGTTCTTC.

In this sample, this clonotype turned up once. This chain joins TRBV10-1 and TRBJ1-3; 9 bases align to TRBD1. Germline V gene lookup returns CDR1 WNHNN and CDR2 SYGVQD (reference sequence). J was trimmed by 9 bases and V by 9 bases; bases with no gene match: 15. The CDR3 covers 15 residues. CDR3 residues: CASTRTGVIFGTIYF. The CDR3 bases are TGCGCCAGTACCCGGACAGGGGTTATCTTCGGCACCATATATTTT.

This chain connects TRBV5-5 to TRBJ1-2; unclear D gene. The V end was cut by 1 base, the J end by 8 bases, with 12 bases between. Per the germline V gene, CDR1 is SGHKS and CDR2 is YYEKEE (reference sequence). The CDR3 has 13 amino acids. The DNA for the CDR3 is TGTGCCAGCAGCTTGTCCGCAGCTGGGGGCTACACCTTC. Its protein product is CASSLSAAGGYTF.

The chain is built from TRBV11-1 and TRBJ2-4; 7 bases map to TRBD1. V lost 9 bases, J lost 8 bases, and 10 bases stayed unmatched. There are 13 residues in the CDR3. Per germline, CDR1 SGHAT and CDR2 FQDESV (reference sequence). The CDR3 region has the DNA TGTGCCAGTACTACAGGGGAAGTTGACATTCAGTACTTC. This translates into CASTTGEVDIQYF.

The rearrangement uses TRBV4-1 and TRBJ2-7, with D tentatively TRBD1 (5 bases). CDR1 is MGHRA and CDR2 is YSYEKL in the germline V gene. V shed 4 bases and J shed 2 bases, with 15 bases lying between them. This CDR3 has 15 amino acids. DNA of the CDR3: TGCGCCAGCAGCCGATTCTTGGACACTACCTACGAGCAGTACGTC. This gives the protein CASSRFLDTTYEQYV.

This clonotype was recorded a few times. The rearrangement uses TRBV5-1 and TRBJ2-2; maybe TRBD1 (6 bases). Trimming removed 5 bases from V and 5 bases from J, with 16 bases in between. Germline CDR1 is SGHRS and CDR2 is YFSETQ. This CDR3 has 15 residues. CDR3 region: CASRGARGRTGELFF. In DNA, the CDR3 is TGCGCCAGCAGGGGGGCCAGGGGCAGAACCGGGGAGCTGTTTTTT.

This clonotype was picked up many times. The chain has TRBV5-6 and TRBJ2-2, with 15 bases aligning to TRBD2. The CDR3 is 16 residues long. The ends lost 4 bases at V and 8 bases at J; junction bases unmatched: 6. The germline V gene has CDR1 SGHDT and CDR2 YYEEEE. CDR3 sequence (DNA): TGTGCCAGCAGCCGATGGACTAGCGGGGGGGCAGGGGAGCTGTTTTTT. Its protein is CASSRWTSGGAGELFF. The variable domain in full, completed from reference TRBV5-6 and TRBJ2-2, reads DAGVTQSPTHLIKTRGQQVTLRCSPKSGHDTVSWYQQALGQGPQFIFQYYEEEERQRGNFPDRFSGHQFPNYSSELNVNALLLGDSALYLCASSRWTSGGAGELFFGEGSRLTVL.

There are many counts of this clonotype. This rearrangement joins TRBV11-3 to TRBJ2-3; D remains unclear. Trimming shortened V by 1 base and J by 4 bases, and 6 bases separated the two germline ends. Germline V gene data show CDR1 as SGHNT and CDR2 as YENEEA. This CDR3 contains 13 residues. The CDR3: CASSLGRSDTQYF. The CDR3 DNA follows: TGTGCCAGCAGCTTAGGAAGGTCAGATACGCAGTATTTT.

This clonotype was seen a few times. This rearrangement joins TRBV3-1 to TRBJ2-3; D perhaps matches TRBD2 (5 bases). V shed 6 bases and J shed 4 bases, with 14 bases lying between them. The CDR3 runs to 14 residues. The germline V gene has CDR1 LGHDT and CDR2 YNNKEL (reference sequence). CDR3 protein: CASSLTSGADTQYF. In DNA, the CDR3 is TGTGCCAGCAGTCTTACTAGTGGCGCAGATACGCAGTATTTT.

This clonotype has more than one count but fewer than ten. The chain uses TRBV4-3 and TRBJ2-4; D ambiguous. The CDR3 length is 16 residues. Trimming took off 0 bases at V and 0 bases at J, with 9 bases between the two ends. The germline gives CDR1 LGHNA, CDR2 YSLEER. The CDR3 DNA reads TGCGCCAGCAGCCAAGAGAGCTCGAGAGCCAAAAACATTCAGTACTTC. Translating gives CASSQESSRAKNIQYF.